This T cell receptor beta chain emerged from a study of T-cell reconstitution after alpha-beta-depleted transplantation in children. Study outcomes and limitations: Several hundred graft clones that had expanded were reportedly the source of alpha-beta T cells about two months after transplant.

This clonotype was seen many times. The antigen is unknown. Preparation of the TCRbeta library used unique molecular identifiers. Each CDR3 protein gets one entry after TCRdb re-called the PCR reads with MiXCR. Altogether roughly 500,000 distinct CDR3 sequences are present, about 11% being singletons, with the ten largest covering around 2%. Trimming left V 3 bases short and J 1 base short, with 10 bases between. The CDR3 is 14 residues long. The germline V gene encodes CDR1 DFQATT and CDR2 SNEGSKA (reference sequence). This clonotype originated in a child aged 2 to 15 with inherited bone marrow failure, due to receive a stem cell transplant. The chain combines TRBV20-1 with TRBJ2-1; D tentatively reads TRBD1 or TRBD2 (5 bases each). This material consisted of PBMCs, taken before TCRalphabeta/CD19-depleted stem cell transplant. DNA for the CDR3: TGCAGTGCTAGCAGGGCGGGTTCCTACAATGAGCAGTTCTTC. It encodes CSASRAGSYNEQFF.